This T cell receptor (beta chain) was captured in a study of T cells after yellow fever vaccination. A single record per CDR3 protein comes from TCRdb applying MiXCR to the 5' RACE reads. The sample records hundreds of thousands of distinct CDR3 sequences, approximately 3.8% being singletons. The receptor was derived from a man aged 18 to 35 who received the YFV17D yellow fever vaccine. Sample: PBMCs, taken on the day of the yellow fever booster vaccination.

CDR3 in DNA: TGTGCCAGCAGCTTCCCCGAGGGTTCTGGGGTCTCTGGAAACACCATATATTTT. It yields the protein CASSFPEGSGVSGNTIYF. The chain couples TRBV7-2 to TRBJ1-3, with D uncertain. From germline, CDR1 is SGHTA and CDR2 FQGNSA. The V end lost 3 bases, the J end lost 0 bases, and 18 bases lay between the germline ends. The CDR3 consists of 18 residues.